This T cell receptor beta chain was profiled in a study of radiation and T cells in renal cell carcinoma. Time point meaning: baseline pretreatment blood. Described treatment: 15 Gy SBRT to primary tumor, nephrectomy 4 weeks later. Measured with immunoSEQ multiplex PCR; TCRdb has only the in-frame clones, and not every one. The table lists 130,000 or so clones, more than 70% of them singletons, with around 12% in the top ten. Looked up from germline, CDR1 is MNHNS and CDR2 is SASEGT. The CDR3 extends over 15 amino acids. The V gene end was trimmed by 6 bases and the J gene end by 5 bases; junction bases not matched to a gene: 10.

Sample: blood, taken from a patient whose treatment included radiotherapy and nephrectomy. The rearrangement joins TRBV6-1 to TRBJ2-5; 9 nucleotides agree with TRBD2. The origin of this receptor is a woman aged 45-59 years with renal cell carcinoma. The CDR3, as DNA: TGTGCCAGCAGGGCGTCGGGACTAGCTAGGGAGACCCAGTACTTC. This sequence encodes CASRASGLARETQYF.